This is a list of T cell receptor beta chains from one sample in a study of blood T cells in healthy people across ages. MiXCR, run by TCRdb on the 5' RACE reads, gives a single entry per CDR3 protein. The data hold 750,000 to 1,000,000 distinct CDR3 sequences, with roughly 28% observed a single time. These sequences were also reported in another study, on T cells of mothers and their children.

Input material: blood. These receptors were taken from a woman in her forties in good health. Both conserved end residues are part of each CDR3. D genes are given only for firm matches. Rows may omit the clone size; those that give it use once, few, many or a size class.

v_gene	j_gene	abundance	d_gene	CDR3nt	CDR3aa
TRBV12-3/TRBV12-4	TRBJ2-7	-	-	TGTGTCAGCACCTACAGGACCCGAGAGATCCAGTACTTC	CVSTYRTREIQYF
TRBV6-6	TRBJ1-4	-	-	TGTGCCAGCAGCAGTCCCGGGACTAAAGGTGAAAAACTGTTTTTT	CASSSPGTKGEKLFF
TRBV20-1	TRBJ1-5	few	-	TGCAGTGCTATTCCGGTAAACAGGGTAGAGAATCAGCCCCAGCATTTT	CSAIPVNRVENQPQHF
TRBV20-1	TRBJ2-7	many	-	TGCAGTGCTGCCCAGGGTAACGAGCAGTACTTC	CSAAQGNEQYF
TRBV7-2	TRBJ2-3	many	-	TGTGCCAGCAGCTTTGATCTGGGCCGCCCAGATACGCAGTATTTT	CASSFDLGRPDTQYF
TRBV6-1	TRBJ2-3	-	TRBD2	TGTGCCAGCAGTGAAGTAGGGCGGGGGAGCACAGATACGCAGTATTTT	CASSEVGRGSTDTQYF
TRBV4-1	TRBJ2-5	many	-	TGCACCAGCAGCCAATATGTTAGTATTACGGAGACCCAGTACTTC	CTSSQYVSITETQYF
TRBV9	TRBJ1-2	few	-	TGTGCCAGCACCTATACGGGAAGCGGAAACTATGGCTACACCTTC	CASTYTGSGNYGYTF
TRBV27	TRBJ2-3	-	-	TGTGCCAGCAGCCAACAGGGCCATTGGAGCCCAGATACGCAGTATTTT	CASSQQGHWSPDTQYF
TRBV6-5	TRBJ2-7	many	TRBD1	TGTGCCAGCAGTTTTTCGACAGGGAAGCAGTACGAGCAGTACTTC	CASSFSTGKQYEQYF